The present T cell receptor (beta chain) was sequenced within a study of radiotherapy plus CTLA-4 blockade in lung cancer. Study-wide points: The study found tumor-derived TCR clones expanded in blood after radiotherapy plus ipilimumab.

A word on this clone: The antigen remains undetermined.

Assay: immunoSEQ multiplex PCR; the TCRdb copy retains only in-frame clones and omits some. This table holds 100,000 or so clones, 80% to 85% found once. The CDR3 is 16 residues long. Between the trimmed V and J ends, which lost 1 base and 3 bases, there was a span of 13 bases. Germline CDR1 reads SGDLS; CDR2 reads YYNGEE. The sequence came from a human donor with non-small cell lung cancer that progressed on radiotherapy plus ipilimumab. The V call is TRBV9, the J call TRBJ2-2; D not certain. The sequencing used peripheral blood, collected from a patient treated with radiotherapy plus ipilimumab. The CDR3 sequence is CASSVLGSYDTGELFF. CDR3 DNA sequence: TGTGCCAGCAGCGTACTAGGATCTTATGACACCGGGGAGCTGTTTTTT. The whole variable domain, remainder taken from reference TRBV9 and TRBJ2-2, is DSGVTQTPKHLITATGQRVTLRCSPRSGDLSVYWYQQSLDQGLQFLIQYYNGEERAKGNILERFSAQQFPDLHSELNLSSLELGDSALYFCASSVLGSYDTGELFFGEGSRLTVL.